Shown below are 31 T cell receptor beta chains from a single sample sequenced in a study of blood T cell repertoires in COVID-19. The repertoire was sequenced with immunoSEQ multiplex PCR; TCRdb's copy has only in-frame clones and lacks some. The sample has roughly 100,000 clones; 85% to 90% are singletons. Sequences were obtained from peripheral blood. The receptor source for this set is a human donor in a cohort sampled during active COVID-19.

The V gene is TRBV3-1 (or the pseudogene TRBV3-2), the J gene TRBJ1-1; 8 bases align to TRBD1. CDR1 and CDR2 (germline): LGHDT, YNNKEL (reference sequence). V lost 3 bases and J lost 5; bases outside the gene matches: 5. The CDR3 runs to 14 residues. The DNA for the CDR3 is TGTGCCAGCAGCCAGGCAGGGGGCCGGACTGAAGCTTTCTTT. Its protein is CASSQAGGRTEAFF.

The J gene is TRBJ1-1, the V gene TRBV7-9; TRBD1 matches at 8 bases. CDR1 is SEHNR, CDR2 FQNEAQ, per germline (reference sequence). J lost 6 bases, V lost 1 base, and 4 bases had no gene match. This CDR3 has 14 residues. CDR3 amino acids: CASSLVDRGSEAFF. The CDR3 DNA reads TGTGCCAGCAGCTTAGTAGACAGGGGATCTGAAGCTTTCTTT.

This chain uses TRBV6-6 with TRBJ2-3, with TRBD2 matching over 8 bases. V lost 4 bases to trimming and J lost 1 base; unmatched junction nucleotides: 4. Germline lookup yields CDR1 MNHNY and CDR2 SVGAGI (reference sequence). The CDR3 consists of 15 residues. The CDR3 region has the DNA TGTGCCAGCAGTTCGTCGGGGGGGGGCACAGATACGCAGTATTTT. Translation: CASSSSGGGTDTQYF.

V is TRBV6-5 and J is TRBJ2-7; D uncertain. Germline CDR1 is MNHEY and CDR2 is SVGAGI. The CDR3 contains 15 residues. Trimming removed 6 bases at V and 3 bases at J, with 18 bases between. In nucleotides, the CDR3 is TGTGCCAGCAGCCCGACTGTTTCGGTCCTCTACGAGCAGTACTTC. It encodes CASSPTVSVLYEQYF.

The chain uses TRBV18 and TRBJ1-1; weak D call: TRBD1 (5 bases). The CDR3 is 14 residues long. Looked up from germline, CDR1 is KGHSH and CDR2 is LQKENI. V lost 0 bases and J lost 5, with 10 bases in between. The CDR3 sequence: CASSPPEGWTEAFF. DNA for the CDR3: TGTGCCAGCTCACCACCGGAGGGGTGGACTGAAGCTTTCTTT. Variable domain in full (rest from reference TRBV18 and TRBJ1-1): NAGVMQNPRHLVRRRGQEARLRCSPMKGHSHVYWYRQLPEEGLKFMVYLQKENIIDESGMPKERFSAEFPKEGPSILRIQQVVRGDSAAYFCASSPPEGWTEAFFGQGTRLTVV.

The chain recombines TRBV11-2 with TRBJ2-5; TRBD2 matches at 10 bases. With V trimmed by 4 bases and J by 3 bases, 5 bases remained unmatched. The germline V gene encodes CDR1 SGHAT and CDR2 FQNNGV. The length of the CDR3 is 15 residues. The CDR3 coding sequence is TGTGCCAGCAGCTCTCGCCTAGCGGGGGAAGAGACCCAGTACTTC. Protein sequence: CASSSRLAGEETQYF.

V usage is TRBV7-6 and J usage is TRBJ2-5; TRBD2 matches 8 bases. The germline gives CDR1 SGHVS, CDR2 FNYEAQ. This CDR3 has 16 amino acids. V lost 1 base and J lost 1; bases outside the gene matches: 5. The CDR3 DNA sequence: TGTGCCAGCAGCTTAGGAGGCGGGAGGATCCAAGAGACCCAGTACTTC. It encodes CASSLGGGRIQETQYF.

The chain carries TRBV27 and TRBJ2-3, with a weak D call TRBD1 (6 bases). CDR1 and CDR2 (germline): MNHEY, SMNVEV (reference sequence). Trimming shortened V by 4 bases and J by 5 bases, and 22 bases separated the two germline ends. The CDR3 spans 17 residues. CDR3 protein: CASSSRSGWGLRDTQYF. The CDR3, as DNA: TGTGCCAGCAGTTCACGGTCGGGATGGGGGCTTAGAGATACGCAGTATTTT.

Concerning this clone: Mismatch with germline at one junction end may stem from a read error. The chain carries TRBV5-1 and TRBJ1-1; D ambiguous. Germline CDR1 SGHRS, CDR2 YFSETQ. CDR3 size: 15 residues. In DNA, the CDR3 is TGCGCCAGCAGCTTGCCTCGGGGTCCTAACCCTGAAACTTTCTTT. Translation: CASSLPRGPNPETFF.

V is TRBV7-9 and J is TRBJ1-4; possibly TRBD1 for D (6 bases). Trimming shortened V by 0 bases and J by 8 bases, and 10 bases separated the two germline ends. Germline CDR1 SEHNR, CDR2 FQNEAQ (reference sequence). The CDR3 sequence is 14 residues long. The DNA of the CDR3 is TGTGCCAGCAGCTTAGCAGGGGGGGAAGAAAAACTGTTTTTT. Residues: CASSLAGGEEKLFF.

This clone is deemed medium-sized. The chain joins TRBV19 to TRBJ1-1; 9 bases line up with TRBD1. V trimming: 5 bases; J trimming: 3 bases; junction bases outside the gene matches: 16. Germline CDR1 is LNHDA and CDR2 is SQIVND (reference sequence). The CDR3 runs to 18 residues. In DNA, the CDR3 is TGTGCCAGTAGTTCGATTTCCAATTGGGACAGGGTACACACTGAAGCTTTCTTT. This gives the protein CASSSISNWDRVHTEAFF.

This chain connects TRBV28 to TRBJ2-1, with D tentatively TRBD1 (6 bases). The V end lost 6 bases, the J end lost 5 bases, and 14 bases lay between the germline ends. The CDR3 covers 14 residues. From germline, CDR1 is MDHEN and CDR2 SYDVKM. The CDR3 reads CASRTPGHNNEQFF. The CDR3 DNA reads TGTGCCAGCAGGACTCCGGGACATAACAATGAGCAGTTCTTC.

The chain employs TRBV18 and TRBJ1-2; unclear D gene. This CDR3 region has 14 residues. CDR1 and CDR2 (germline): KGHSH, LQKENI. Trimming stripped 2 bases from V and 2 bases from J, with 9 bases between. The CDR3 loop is CASSPGLLNYGYTF. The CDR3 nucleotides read TGTGCCAGCTCACCAGGCCTGTTAAACTATGGCTACACCTTC.

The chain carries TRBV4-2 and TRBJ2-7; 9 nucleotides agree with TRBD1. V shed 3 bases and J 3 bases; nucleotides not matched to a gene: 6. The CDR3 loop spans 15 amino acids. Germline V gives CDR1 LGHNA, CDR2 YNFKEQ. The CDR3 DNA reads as TGTGCCAGCAGCCAGAACAGGGGGCGAAGCTACGAGCAGTACTTC. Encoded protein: CASSQNRGRSYEQYF.

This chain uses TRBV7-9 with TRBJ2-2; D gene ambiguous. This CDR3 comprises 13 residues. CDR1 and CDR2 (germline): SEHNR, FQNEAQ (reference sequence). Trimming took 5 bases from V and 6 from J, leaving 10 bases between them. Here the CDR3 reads CASSPTNPGELFF. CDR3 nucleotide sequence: TGTGCCAGCAGCCCCACTAATCCCGGGGAGCTGTTTTTT.

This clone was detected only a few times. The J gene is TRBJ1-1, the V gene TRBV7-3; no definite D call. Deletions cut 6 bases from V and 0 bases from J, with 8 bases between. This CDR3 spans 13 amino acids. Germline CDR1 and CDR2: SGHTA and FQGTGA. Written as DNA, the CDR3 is TGTGCCAGCAGTACCTCAGTGAACACTGAAGCTTTCTTT. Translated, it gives CASSTSVNTEAFF.

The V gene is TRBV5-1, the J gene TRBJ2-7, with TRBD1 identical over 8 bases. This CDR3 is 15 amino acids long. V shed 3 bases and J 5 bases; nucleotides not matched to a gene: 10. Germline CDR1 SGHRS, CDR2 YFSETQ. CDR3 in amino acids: CASSSETGARNEQYF. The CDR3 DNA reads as TGCGCCAGCAGCTCCGAGACAGGGGCGAGGAACGAGCAGTACTTC.

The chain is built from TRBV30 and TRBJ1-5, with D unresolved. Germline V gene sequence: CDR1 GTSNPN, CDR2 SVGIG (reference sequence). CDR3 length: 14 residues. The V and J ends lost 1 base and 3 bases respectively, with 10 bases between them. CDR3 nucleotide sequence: TGTGCCTGGAGTGGGTGGCAGAACAATCAGCCCCAGCATTTT. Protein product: CAWSGWQNNQPQHF. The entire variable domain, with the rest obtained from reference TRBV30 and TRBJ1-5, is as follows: SQTIHQWPATLVQPVGSPLSLECTVEGTSNPNLYWYRQAAGRGLQLLFYSVGIGQISSEVPQNLSASRPQDRQFILSSKKLLLSDSGFYLCAWSGWQNNQPQHFGDGTRLSIL.

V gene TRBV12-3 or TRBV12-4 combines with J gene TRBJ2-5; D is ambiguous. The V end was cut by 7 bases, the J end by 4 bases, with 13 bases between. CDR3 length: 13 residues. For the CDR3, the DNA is TGTGCCAGCACCATACAAACGGGAGAGACCCAGTACTTC. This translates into CASTIQTGETQYF.

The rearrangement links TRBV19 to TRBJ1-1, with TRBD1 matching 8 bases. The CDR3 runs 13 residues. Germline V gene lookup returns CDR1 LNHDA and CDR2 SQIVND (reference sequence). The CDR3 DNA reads TGTGCACTAGGAATGACAGGGGACACTGAAGCTTTCTTT. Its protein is CALGMTGDTEAFF.

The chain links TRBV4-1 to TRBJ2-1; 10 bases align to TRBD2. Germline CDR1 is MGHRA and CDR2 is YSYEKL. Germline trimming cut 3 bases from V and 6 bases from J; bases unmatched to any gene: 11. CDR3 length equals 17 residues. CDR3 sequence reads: CASSQRPLAGESNEQFF. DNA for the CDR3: TGCGCCAGCAGCCAGCGCCCCCTAGCGGGGGAAAGCAATGAGCAGTTCTTC.

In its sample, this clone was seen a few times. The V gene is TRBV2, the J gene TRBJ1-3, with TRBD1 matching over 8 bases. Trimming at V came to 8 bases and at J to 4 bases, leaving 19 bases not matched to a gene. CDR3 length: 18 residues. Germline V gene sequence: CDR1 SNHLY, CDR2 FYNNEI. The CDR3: CASLRDRSPFGFGNTIYF. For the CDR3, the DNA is TGTGCCAGCCTCCGGGACAGGTCTCCTTTTGGGTTCGGAAACACCATATATTTT. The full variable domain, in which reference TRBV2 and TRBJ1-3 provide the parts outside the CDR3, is EPEVTQTPSHQVTQMGQEVILRCVPISNHLYFYWYRQILGQKVEFLVSFYNNEISEKSEIFDDQFSVERPDGSNFTLKIRSTKLEDSAMYFCASLRDRSPFGFGNTIYFGEGSWLTVV.

CDR3 in amino acids: CASSLPGLAANEQFF. The CDR3 bases are TGTGCCAGCAGTTTACCGGGACTAGCGGCCAATGAGCAGTTCTTC. This sequence joins TRBV6-2 or TRBV6-3 and TRBJ2-1; 11 bases map to TRBD2. The V gene's germline CDR1 is MNHEY and CDR2 SVGEGT. Trimming cost V 4 bases and J 6 bases; bases outside gene matches: 5. This CDR3 is 15 amino acids long.

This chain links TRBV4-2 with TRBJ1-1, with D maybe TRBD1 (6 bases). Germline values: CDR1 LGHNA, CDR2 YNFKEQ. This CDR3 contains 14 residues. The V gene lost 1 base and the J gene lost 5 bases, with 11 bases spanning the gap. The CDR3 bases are TGTGCCAGCAGCCAAGGACAGGCCGTGACTGAAGCTTTCTTT. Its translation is CASSQGQAVTEAFF.

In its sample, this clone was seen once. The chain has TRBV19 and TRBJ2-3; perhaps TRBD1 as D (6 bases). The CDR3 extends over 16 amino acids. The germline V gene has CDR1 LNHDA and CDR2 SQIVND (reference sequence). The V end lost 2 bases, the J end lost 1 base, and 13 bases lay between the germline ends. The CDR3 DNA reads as TGTGCCAGTAGTATAAGGAGGACAGTCCGCACAGATACGCAGTATTTT. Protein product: CASSIRRTVRTDTQYF.

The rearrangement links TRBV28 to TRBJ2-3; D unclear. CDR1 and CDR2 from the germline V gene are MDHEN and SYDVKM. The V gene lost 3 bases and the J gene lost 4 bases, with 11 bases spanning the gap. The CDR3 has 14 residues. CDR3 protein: CASSFPPRADTQYF. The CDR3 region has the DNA TGTGCCAGCAGTTTTCCCCCCCGGGCAGATACGCAGTATTTT. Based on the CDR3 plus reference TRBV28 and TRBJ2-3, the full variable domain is DVKVTQSSRYLVKRTGEKVFLECVQDMDHENMFWYRQDPGLGLRLIYFSYDVKMKEKGDIPEGYSVSREKKERFSLILESASTNQTSMYLCASSFPPRADTQYFGPGTRLTVL.

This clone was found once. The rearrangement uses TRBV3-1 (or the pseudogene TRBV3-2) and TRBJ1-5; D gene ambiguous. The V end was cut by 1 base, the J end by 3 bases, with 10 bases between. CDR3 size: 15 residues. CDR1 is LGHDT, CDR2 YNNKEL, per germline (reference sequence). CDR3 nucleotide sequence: TGTGCCAGCAGCCAAGGAGGATCCCTCAATCAGCCCCAGCATTTT. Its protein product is CASSQGGSLNQPQHF.

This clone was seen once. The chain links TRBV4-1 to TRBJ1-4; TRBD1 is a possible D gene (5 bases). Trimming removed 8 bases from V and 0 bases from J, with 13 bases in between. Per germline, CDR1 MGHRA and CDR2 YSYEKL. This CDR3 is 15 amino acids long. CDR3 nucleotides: TGCGCCAGCGGGTGGGGCGGAGCAACTAATGAAAAACTGTTTTTT. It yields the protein CASGWGGATNEKLFF.

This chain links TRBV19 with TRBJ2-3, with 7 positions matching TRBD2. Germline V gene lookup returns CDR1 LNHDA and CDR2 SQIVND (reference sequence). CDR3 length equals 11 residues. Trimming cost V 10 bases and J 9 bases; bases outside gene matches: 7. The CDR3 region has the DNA TGTGCCATCTCTATCGGGGGGACGCAGTATTTT. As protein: CAISIGGTQYF.

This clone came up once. In DNA form, the CDR3 reads TGTGCCAGCAGTCCGAGACTAGCGATGAGCTCCTACAATGAGCAGTTCTTC. Translated: CASSPRLAMSSYNEQFF. The chain is built from TRBV27 and TRBJ2-1; 8 nucleotides align to TRBD2. This CDR3 contains 17 residues. The germline V gene encodes CDR1 MNHEY and CDR2 SMNVEV (reference sequence). Trimming removed 5 bases from V and 0 bases from J; junction bases left unmatched: 9.

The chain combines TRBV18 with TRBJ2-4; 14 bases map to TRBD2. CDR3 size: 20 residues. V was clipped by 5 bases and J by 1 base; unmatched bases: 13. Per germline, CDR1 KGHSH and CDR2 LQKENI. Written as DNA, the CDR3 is TGTGCCAGCTCAGCTATACGGACTAGCGGGGGGCTCTCGGCCAAAAACATTCAGTACTTC. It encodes CASSAIRTSGGLSAKNIQYF.